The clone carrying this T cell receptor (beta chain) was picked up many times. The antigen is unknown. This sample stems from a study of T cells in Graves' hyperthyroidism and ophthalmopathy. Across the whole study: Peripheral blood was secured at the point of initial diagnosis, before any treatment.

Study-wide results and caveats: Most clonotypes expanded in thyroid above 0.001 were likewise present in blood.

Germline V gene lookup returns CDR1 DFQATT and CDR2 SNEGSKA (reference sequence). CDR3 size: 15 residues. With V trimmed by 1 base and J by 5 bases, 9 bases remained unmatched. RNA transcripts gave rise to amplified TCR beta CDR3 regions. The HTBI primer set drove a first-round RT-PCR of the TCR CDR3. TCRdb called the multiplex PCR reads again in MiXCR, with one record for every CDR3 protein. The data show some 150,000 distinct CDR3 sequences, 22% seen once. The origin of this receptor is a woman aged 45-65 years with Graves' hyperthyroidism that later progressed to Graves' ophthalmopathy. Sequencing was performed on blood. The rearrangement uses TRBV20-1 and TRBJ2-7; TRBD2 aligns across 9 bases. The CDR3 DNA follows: TGCAGTGCTAGAGCGGTTGGCGGGAGGGGCCACGAGCAGTACTTC. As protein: CSARAVGGRGHEQYF.